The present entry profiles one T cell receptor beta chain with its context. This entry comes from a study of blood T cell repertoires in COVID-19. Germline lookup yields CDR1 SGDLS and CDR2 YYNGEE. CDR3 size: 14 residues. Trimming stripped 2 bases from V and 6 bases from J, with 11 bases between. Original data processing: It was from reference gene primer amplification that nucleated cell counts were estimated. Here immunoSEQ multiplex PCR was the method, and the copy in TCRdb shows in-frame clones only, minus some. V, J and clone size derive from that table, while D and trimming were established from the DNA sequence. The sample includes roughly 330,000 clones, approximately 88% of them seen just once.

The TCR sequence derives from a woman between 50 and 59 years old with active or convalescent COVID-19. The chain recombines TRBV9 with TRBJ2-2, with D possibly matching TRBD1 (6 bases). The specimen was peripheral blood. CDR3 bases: TGTGCCAGCAGCGTCAGGGGCTTGTCCGGGGAGCTGTTTTTT. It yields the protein CASSVRGLSGELFF.